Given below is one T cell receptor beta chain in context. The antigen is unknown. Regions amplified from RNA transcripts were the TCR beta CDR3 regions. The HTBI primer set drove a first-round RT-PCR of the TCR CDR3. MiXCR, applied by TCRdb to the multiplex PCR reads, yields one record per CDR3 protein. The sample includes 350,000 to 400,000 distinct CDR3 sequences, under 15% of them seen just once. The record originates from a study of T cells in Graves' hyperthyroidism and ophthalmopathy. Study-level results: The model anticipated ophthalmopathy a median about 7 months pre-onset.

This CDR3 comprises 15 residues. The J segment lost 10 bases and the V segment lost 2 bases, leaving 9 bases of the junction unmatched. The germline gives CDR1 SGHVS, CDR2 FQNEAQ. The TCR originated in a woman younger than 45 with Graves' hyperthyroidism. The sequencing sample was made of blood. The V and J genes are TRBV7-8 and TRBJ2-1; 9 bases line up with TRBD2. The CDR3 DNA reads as TGTGCCAGCAGCTTATTGCCAGCGGGAGGTGGGGAGCAGTTCTTC. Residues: CASSLLPAGGGEQFF.